These T cell receptor beta chains were read from a single sample in a study of blood T cell repertoires in COVID-19. Sequencing was performed with immunoSEQ multiplex PCR; in TCRdb, only in-frame clones are kept and a portion is missing. The sample yields 150,000 to 200,000 clones, just over 85% seen once. The sample consisted of PBMCs or T cells enriched from blood (not recorded which). These receptors originate from a woman between 18 and 30 years old who had recovered from COVID-19. CDR3s include the opening cysteine and the closing phenylalanine or tryptophan. D genes are given only for firm matches. Clone size is stated in some rows and not others, as once, few, many or a class when expanded.

clone_size	v_call	d_call	j_call	cdr3_aa	cdr3_nt
NA	TRBV6-6	TRBD2	TRBJ2-7	CASRPLAGVPEQYF	TGTGCCAGCAGGCCCCTAGCGGGAGTACCCGAGCAGTACTTC
NA	TRBV10-3	NA	TRBJ2-2	CAISESRTGELFF	TGTGCCATCAGTGAGTCGCGGACCGGGGAGCTGTTTTTT
NA	TRBV6-5	NA	TRBJ1-1	CASKTNKRRAFF	TGTGCCAGCAAAACTAATAAGCGCAGAGCTTTCTTT
NA	TRBV20-1	TRBD1	TRBJ1-5	CSASSQGGGQPQHF	TGCAGTGCTAGTTCCCAAGGGGGCGGTCAGCCCCAGCATTTT
few	TRBV6-5	TRBD1	TRBJ2-2	CASSSRDRGGELFF	TGTGCCAGCAGTTCGAGAGACAGGGGCGGGGAGCTGTTTTTT
NA	TRBV11-3	TRBD1	TRBJ1-1	CASSLAGTGTGSNGEAFF	TGTGCCAGCAGCTTAGCAGGGACCGGGACAGGGAGCAACGGTGAAGCTTTCTTT
NA	TRBV27	NA	TRBJ2-7	CASSFSSPEREQYF	TGTGCCAGCAGTTTCTCATCACCGGAGCGCGAGCAGTACTTC
NA	TRBV14	NA	TRBJ2-3	CASSQRTSTTDTQYF	TGTGCCAGCAGCCAAAGAACTAGCACCACAGATACGCAGTATTTT
once	TRBV28	TRBD1	TRBJ1-2	CASRAGTGVRNGYTF	TGTGCCAGCAGGGCCGGGACAGGGGTTAGGAATGGCTACACCTTC
NA	TRBV7-9	NA	TRBJ2-7	CASSSQSSGRYSYEQYF	TGTGCCAGCAGCTCTCAGTCGTCGGGGAGGTACTCCTACGAGCAGTACTTC